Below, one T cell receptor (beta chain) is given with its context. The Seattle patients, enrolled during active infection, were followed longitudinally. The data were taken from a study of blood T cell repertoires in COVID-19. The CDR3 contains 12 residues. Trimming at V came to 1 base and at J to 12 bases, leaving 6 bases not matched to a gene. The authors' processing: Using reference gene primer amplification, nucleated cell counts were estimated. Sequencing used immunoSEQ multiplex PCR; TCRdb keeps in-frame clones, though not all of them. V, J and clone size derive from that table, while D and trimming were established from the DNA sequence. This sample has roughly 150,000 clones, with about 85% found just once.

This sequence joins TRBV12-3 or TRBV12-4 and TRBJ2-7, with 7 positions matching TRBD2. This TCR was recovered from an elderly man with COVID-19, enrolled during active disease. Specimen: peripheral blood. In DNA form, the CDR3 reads TGTGCCAGCAGTTTAGAACGAGGGAGGGGGTACTTC. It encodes CASSLERGRGYF.